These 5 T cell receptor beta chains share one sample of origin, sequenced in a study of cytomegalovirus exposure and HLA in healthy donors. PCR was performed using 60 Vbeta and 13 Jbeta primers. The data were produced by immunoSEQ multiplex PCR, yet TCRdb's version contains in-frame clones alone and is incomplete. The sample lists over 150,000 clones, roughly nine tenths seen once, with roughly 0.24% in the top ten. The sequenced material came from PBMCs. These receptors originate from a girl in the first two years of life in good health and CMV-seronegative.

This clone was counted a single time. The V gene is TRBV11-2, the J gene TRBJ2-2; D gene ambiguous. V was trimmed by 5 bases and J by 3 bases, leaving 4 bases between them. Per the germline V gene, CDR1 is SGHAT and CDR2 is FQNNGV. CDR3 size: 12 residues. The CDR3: CASSHYTGELFF. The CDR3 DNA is TGTGCCAGCAGCCACTACACCGGGGAGCTGTTTTTT.

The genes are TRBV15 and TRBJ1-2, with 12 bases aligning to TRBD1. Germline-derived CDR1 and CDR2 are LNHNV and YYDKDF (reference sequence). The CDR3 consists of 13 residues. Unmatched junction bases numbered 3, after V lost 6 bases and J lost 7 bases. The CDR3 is CATRGQGARGYTF. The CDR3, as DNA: TGTGCCACCAGGGGACAGGGGGCGCGTGGCTACACCTTC.

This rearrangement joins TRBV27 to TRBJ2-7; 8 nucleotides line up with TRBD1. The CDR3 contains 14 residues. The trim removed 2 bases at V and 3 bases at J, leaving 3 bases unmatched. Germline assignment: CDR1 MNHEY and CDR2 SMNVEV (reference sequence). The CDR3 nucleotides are TGTGCCAGCAGTTTAAAGGACAGGGACTACGAGCAGTACTTC. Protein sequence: CASSLKDRDYEQYF.

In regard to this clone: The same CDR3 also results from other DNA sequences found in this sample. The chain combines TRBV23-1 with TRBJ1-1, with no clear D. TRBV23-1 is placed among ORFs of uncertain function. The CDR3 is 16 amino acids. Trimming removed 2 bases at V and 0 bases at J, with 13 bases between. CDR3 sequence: CASSQPGRVMNTEAFF. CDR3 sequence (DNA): TGCGCCAGCAGTCAACCGGGGAGGGTCATGAACACTGAAGCTTTCTTT.

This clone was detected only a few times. The CDR3 coding sequence is TGTGCCAGCAGCTTCCGGCTAGCAACGGTGAATGAGCAGTTCTTC. Translating it yields CASSFRLATVNEQFF. This chain connects TRBV11-1 to TRBJ2-1; a possible D gene is TRBD2 (5 bases). The length of the CDR3 is 15 residues. From germline, CDR1 is SGHAT and CDR2 FQDESV (reference sequence). V lost 3 bases and J lost 7, with 16 bases in between.